This T cell receptor beta chain comes out of a study of T cell repertoires in cytomegalovirus infection. Looking at the study overall: Selected CMV epitopes included recently identified HLA-C-restricted ones as well as well-studied HLA-B-restricted ones. TCR beta signatures that were public indicated CMV infection and matching HLA type.

Study results and caveats: HLA-C-restricted CMV-specific TCR beta clonotypes prevailed in the ex vivo response.

Each CDR3 protein gets one entry after TCRdb re-called the reads with MiXCR. Of 680,000 or so distinct CDR3 sequences in the sample, around a third were seen once. Of note for this clonotype: Antigen unknown.

Losses at the gene ends were 6 bases for V and 1 base for J; bases not matched to a gene: 2. Germline lookup yields CDR1 ENHRY and CDR2 SYGVKD. This CDR3 comprises 13 residues. The chain recombines TRBV10-3 with TRBJ1-1, with 7 bases fitting TRBD1. The sequence derives from a human donor in good health (CMV status not recorded). Some clones in this sample may be carry-over from other donors' samples. This sample comprised cultured PBMCs, obtained from culture after CMV antigen stimulation. The CDR3 protein is CAIRQGPNTEAFF. CDR3 in DNA: TGTGCCATCAGACAGGGGCCGAACACTGAAGCTTTCTTT.